These 28 T cell receptor beta chains came from one sample sequenced in a study of T cell repertoires in cytomegalovirus infection. A single record per CDR3 protein comes from TCRdb applying MiXCR to the reads. The table lists 200,000 to 250,000 distinct CDR3 sequences, approximately 6.7% of them singletons. Sequenced material: PBMCs. The origin of the receptors is a human donor in good health (CMV status not recorded). Some clones in this sample may be carry-over from other donors' samples.

The table lists this clonotype with many counts. The genes are TRBV28 and TRBJ2-5, with D possibly being TRBD2 (6 bases). Germline V lookup: CDR1 MDHEN, CDR2 SYDVKM. V was clipped by 3 bases and J by 5 bases, with 13 bases between them. This CDR3 is built from 14 residues. The chain's CDR3 is CASSFAGFQETQYF. CDR3 bases: TGTGCCAGCAGTTTTGCGGGGTTCCAGGAGACCCAGTACTTC.

This clonotype was recorded at least ten times. This rearrangement joins TRBV6-5 to TRBJ2-5; 11 bases fit TRBD2. The CDR3 has 16 residues. CDR1 is MNHEY and CDR2 is SVGAGI in the germline V gene. V lost 5 bases to trimming and J lost 5 bases; unmatched junction nucleotides: 10. The CDR3 loop is CASSLAGGRRWETQYF. For the CDR3, the DNA is TGTGCCAGCAGTCTAGCGGGGGGACGACGGTGGGAGACCCAGTACTTC.

In this sample, this clonotype turned up many times. The CDR3 DNA follows: TGTGCCAGCAGTTACTCGGGGGACAGGATCGCAGCTAACTATGGCTACACCTTC. Its protein is CASSYSGDRIAANYGYTF. V and J are TRBV6-5 and TRBJ1-2, with TRBD1 identical over 8 bases. The CDR3 has 18 residues. Germline-derived CDR1 and CDR2 are MNHEY and SVGAGI. V lost 0 bases and J lost 0; bases outside the gene matches: 9.

In its sample, this clonotype was seen many times. The chain carries TRBV5-1 and TRBJ2-1; D not resolved. V was cut by 0 bases and J by 6 bases, with 7 bases left in between. The CDR3 runs 13 residues. Germline V gene lookup returns CDR1 SGHRS and CDR2 YFSETQ. CDR3 sequence (DNA): TGCGCCAGCAGCTTGGGGCAGATCAATGAGCAGTTCTTC. It yields the protein CASSLGQINEQFF. The complete variable domain, with remaining parts taken from reference TRBV5-1 and TRBJ2-1, reads KAGVTQTPRYLIKTRGQQVTLSCSPISGHRSVSWYQQTPGQGLQFLFEYFSETQRNKGNFPGRFSGRQFSNSRSEMNVSTLELGDSALYLCASSLGQINEQFFGPGTRLTVL.

This clonotype was counted at least ten times. This sequence joins TRBV5-1 and TRBJ2-2, with a tentative D call TRBD2 (7 bases). Between the trimmed V and J ends, which lost 3 bases and 2 bases, there was a span of 23 bases. Germline V gives CDR1 SGHRS, CDR2 YFSETQ. There are 19 residues in the CDR3. This chain's CDR3 is CASSSRAGAPTINTGELFF. The DNA of the CDR3 is TGCGCCAGCAGCTCCCGGGCGGGGGCCCCGACCATAAACACCGGGGAGCTGTTTTTT.

This clonotype was seen at least ten times. The V call is TRBV5-5, the J call TRBJ2-1; a weak D match, TRBD2 (7 bases). Germline CDR1 reads SGHKS; CDR2 reads YYEKEE (reference sequence). V was pared by 4 bases and J by 8 bases, with 13 bases between. The CDR3 runs to 13 residues. The CDR3, as DNA: TGTGCCAGCAGCCCTCTAGGGGGGGATGAGCAGTTCTTC. Amino acid sequence: CASSPLGGDEQFF.

As regards this clonotype: A much larger clone sits a single nucleotide away, making a read error possible. The J gene is TRBJ1-1, the V gene TRBV20-1, with unresolved D. The CDR3 is 12 residues long. Germline V gene lookup returns CDR1 DFQATT and CDR2 SNEGSKA (reference sequence). CDR3 DNA sequence: TGCAGTGCCCCGGACGGGAACACTGTAGCTTTCTTT. It encodes CSAPDGNTVAFF.

This clonotype was counted at least ten times. The CDR3 protein is CASSGNGYNEQFF. CDR3 in DNA: TGTGCCAGCAGTGGCAACGGCTACAATGAGCAGTTCTTC. The rearrangement uses TRBV2 and TRBJ2-1, with no clear D. V lost 4 bases, J lost 3 bases, and 7 bases lay in between. Germline loops: CDR1 SNHLY, CDR2 FYNNEI. The CDR3 sequence is 13 residues long.

This clonotype occurred many times. V usage is TRBV7-2 and J usage is TRBJ1-4; no clear D gene. Germline V gives CDR1 SGHTA, CDR2 FQGNSA. This CDR3 contains 13 residues. Trimming shortened V by 5 bases and J by 8 bases, and 12 bases separated the two germline ends. The DNA of the CDR3 is TGTGCCAGCAGCCCCTATCTTGGGGAAAAACTGTTTTTT. Translation: CASSPYLGEKLFF.

The chain has TRBV12-3 or TRBV12-4 and TRBJ1-1, with D tentatively TRBD1 (5 bases). This CDR3 is 13 amino acids long. V was clipped by 8 bases and J by 1 base, with 11 bases between them. In DNA form, the CDR3 reads TGTGCCAGCGGCTTCCAGGGGAACACTGAAGCTTTCTTT. Protein product: CASGFQGNTEAFF.

In its sample, this clonotype was seen many times. The rearrangement joins TRBV7-2 to TRBJ1-2; perhaps TRBD1 as D (5 bases). V was cut by 0 bases and J by 4 bases, with 12 bases left in between. CDR1 and CDR2 from the germline V gene are SGHTA and FQGNSA. The CDR3 has 15 amino acids. This CDR3 reads CASSLAGGEFYGYTF. The CDR3 coding sequence is TGTGCCAGCAGCTTAGCGGGGGGAGAATTCTATGGCTACACCTTC.

This clonotype came up many times. The chain links TRBV7-8 to TRBJ1-1, with D possibly TRBD1 on 6 matching bases. V lost 0 bases and J 11 bases, leaving 13 bases between the germline ends. Per the germline V gene, CDR1 is SGHVS and CDR2 is FQNEAQ. The CDR3 spans 13 residues. CDR3 sequence (DNA): TGTGCCAGCAGCTTAGCGGCGTCAGGGGAGGCTTTCTTT. Translation gives CASSLAASGEAFF.

This clonotype was seen many times. The genes are TRBV24-1 and TRBJ2-5; 9 bases map to TRBD1. V dropped 3 bases and J dropped 3; count of bases not matched to a gene: 4. There are 15 residues in the CDR3. Germline lookup yields CDR1 KGHDR and CDR2 SFDVKD. The CDR3 sequence: CATSDPGQGKETQYF. As DNA, the CDR3 is TGTGCCACCAGTGATCCCGGACAGGGGAAAGAGACCCAGTACTTC.

The chain combines TRBV2 with TRBJ1-1; perhaps TRBD1 as D (5 bases). The CDR3 consists of 15 residues. Germline V gene sequence: CDR1 SNHLY, CDR2 FYNNEI. Trimming took 0 bases from V and 6 from J, leaving 14 bases between them. The CDR3 DNA is TGTGCCAGCAGTGAAGCAGGATATGGGGCGGCTGAAGCTTTCTTT. Residues: CASSEAGYGAAEAFF.

This clonotype was picked up many times. The chain employs TRBV7-9 and TRBJ1-4, with 8 bases matching TRBD1. Germline V gene data show CDR1 as SEHNR and CDR2 as FQNEAQ (reference sequence). J gave up 8 bases and V 4 bases, and 6 bases lay outside the gene matches. CDR3 size: 14 residues. For the CDR3, the DNA is TGTGCCAGCAGCTCAGGGACAGGACGAGAAAAACTGTTTTTT. This encodes CASSSGTGREKLFF.

At least ten counts were recorded for this clonotype. The chain carries TRBV11-1 and TRBJ2-4; D is unresolved. The CDR3 extends over 14 amino acids. Germline assignment: CDR1 SGHAT and CDR2 FQDESV (reference sequence). Trimming cost V 5 bases and J 9 bases, with 17 bases left between them. The CDR3 loop is CASSVTQSRSIQYF. The DNA of the CDR3 is TGTGCCAGCAGCGTCACTCAATCCCGAAGCATTCAGTACTTC.

This clonotype was detected many times. V gene TRBV2 combines with J gene TRBJ1-2; no definite D call. V gave up 6 bases and J gave up 8 bases, with 7 bases separating them. The CDR3 has 10 residues. CDR1 is SNHLY, CDR2 FYNNEI, per germline. Written as DNA, the CDR3 is TGTGCCAGCAGGTTCACAGGCTACACCTTC. Translating gives CASRFTGYTF. The full variable domain, rest sourced from reference TRBV2 and TRBJ1-2, is EPEVTQTPSHQVTQMGQEVILRCVPISNHLYFYWYRQILGQKVEFLVSFYNNEISEKSEIFDDQFSVERPDGSNFTLKIRSTKLEDSAMYFCASRFTGYTFGSGTRLTVV.

This clonotype has a handful of counts. This chain joins TRBV20-1 and TRBJ2-6, with D perhaps given as TRBD1 or TRBD2 (5 bases each). CDR1 is DFQATT and CDR2 is SNEGSKA in the germline V gene (reference sequence). This CDR3 has 18 residues. The V gene lost 5 bases and the J gene lost 1 base, with 21 bases spanning the gap. The CDR3 coding sequence is TGCAGTGCTCACCCCCGGGACCTAGAAAGTTCTGGGGCCAACGTCCTGACTTTC. Translated: CSAHPRDLESSGANVLTF.

Ten or more counts support this clonotype. The chain is built from TRBV6-6 and TRBJ1-2, with D perhaps matching TRBD1 (5 bases). The CDR3 contains 13 residues. V lost 7 bases and J lost 3, with 12 bases in between. The germline CDR1 and CDR2 sequences are MNHNY and SVGAGI (reference sequence). The CDR3 protein is CASTPGSDYGYTF. The CDR3, as DNA: TGTGCCAGCACCCCAGGGTCTGACTATGGCTACACCTTC.

This clonotype was found once. The chain is built from TRBV12-3 or TRBV12-4 and TRBJ1-1, with a weak D call TRBD1 (5 bases). V was shortened by 8 bases and J by 11 bases, with 27 bases between the two germline ends. The CDR3 sequence is 15 residues long. The CDR3 region is CASPGARTKGSDAFF. CDR3 bases: TGTGCCAGCCCCGGGGCCCGTACTAAGGGCAGCGATGCTTTCTTT.

In its sample, this clonotype was seen many times. The gene calls are TRBV6-1 and TRBJ2-7; 8 nucleotides line up with TRBD1. This CDR3 is 15 amino acids long. V lost 6 bases, J lost 0 bases, and 7 bases stayed unmatched. The germline V gene encodes CDR1 MNHNS and CDR2 SASEGT. As DNA, the CDR3 is TGTGCCAGCAGACCTTCAGGGGGCAACTCCTACGAGCAGTACTTC. Encoded protein: CASRPSGGNSYEQYF.

This clonotype was found many times. The rearrangement links TRBV11-3 to TRBJ2-1; tentatively, D is TRBD1 (6 bases). This CDR3 contains 11 residues. Germline V CDR1 and CDR2: SGHNT, YENEEA. The germline V and J ends were trimmed by 5 bases and 10 bases, with 9 bases remaining between them. The CDR3 loop is CASSADREQFF. CDR3 DNA: TGTGCCAGCAGCGCCGACAGGGAGCAGTTCTTC.

This clonotype showed up many times. The chain uses TRBV5-6 and TRBJ2-1; D is possibly TRBD1 (5 bases). The V gene lost 3 bases and the J gene lost 8 bases, with 12 bases spanning the gap. The CDR3 contains 13 residues. Germline assignment: CDR1 SGHDT and CDR2 YYEEEE. The CDR3 spells CASSSNRFDEQFF. Written as DNA, the CDR3 is TGTGCCAGCAGCTCCAACAGGTTTGATGAGCAGTTCTTC.

There are many counts of this clonotype. This chain uses TRBV6-2 or TRBV6-3 with TRBJ2-1; a weak D match, TRBD2 (5 bases). The V and J ends lost 6 bases and 0 bases respectively, with 9 bases between them. Germline V gives CDR1 MNHEY, CDR2 SVGEGT. The CDR3 contains 14 residues. CDR3 DNA: TGTGCCAGCAGAGACTACAGCTCCTACAATGAGCAGTTCTTC. It encodes CASRDYSSYNEQFF.

This clonotype occurred many times. The chain is built from TRBV6-1 and TRBJ1-2; 8 bases align to TRBD1. CDR1 and CDR2 (germline): MNHNS, SASEGT. With 6 bases clipped from V and 4 bases from J, the junction kept 4 bases outside the gene matches. The CDR3 length is 13 residues. For the CDR3, the DNA is TGTGCCAGCAGCGACAGGGGACCCTATGGCTACACCTTC. Residues: CASSDRGPYGYTF.

There are many counts of this clonotype. This chain links TRBV7-2 with TRBJ1-3; 8 bases line up with TRBD1. This CDR3 spans 15 amino acids. Germline loops: CDR1 SGHTA, CDR2 FQGNSA. The trim removed 0 bases at V and 4 bases at J, leaving 2 bases unmatched. Here the CDR3 DNA reads TGTGCCAGCAGCTTAGCAACAGGGGGAGGAAACACCATATATTTT. Translation gives CASSLATGGGNTIYF.

There are many counts of this clonotype. V and J are TRBV12-3 or TRBV12-4 and TRBJ1-1; a weak D match, TRBD1 (6 bases). This CDR3 region has 13 residues. Trimming pared 5 bases from V and 3 bases from J, leaving 10 bases between. The CDR3 loop is CASSTHRDTEAFF. The CDR3 DNA reads as TGTGCCAGCAGTACCCACAGGGACACTGAAGCTTTCTTT.

In its sample, this clonotype was seen many times. The CDR3 DNA follows: TGTGCCAGCAGTTCACCGGGACTAGCGGGGAAAGAGACCCAGTACTTC. Its translation: CASSSPGLAGKETQYF. The chain joins TRBV28 to TRBJ2-5; 13 bases match TRBD2. The CDR3 runs 16 residues. Germline assignment: CDR1 MDHEN and CDR2 SYDVKM. V was pared by 4 bases and J by 3 bases, with 5 bases of the junction left unmatched.